This T cell receptor (beta chain) was obtained from a study of beta chain features in type 1 diabetes. Isolated RNA was reverse transcribed in full, so expressed TCRB transcripts were sequenced. Sequencing was performed with immunoSEQ multiplex PCR; in TCRdb, only in-frame clones are kept and a portion is missing. The profile shows 200,000 to 250,000 clones, 9.6% of them singletons. The CDR3 is made up of 15 amino acids. The V segment lost 0 bases and the J segment 9 bases; nucleotides outside the gene matches: 6. CDR1 is LNHDA, CDR2 SQIVND, per germline (reference sequence). This clone was seen a few times.

Sequencing used naive CD4+ T cells from blood. This TCR was recovered from a woman aged 18-29 years in good health. The chain uses TRBV19 and TRBJ2-1; the match to TRBD2 covers 9 bases. CDR3 loop: CASSIEETSGGEQFF. The CDR3 nucleotides read TGTGCCAGTAGTATAGAGGAGACTAGCGGCGGTGAGCAGTTCTTC.